These 25 T cell receptor beta chains came from one sample sequenced in a study of a mutant IDH1 vaccine in newly diagnosed glioma. Method: immunoSEQ multiplex PCR; TCRdb's copy keeps in-frame clones and lacks some. The data hold about 60,000 clones, with 84% observed a single time. These receptors lack a known antigen. Time point: week 11, during vaccination. Each dose delivered 300 ug of mutant IDH1 20-mer peptide subcutaneously with imiquimod. The sample in question was PBMCs, obtained from a glioma patient whose treatment included an IDH1 peptide vaccine. The receptors stem from a man younger than 40 with glioma.

This chain connects TRBV10-3 to TRBJ1-1; 11 nucleotides line up with TRBD1. J lost 0 bases, V lost 9 bases, and 15 bases had no gene match. CDR1 ENHRY and CDR2 SYGVKD come from the germline V gene. CDR3 length equals 18 residues. CDR3 sequence reads: CAIRTLDRGRIVNTEAFF. CDR3 DNA: TGTGCCATAAGGACTCTGGACAGGGGGCGGATTGTGAACACTGAAGCTTTCTTT.

Of note for this clone: Sequence at one end of the junction differs from germline and may be a read error. This chain links TRBV18 with TRBJ2-1, with unresolved D. Germline V gene lookup returns CDR1 KGHSH and CDR2 LQKENI. The CDR3 totals 13 residues. CDR3 loop: CASSPLGYNGQFF. CDR3 sequence (DNA): TGTGCCAGCTCACCTTTAGGTTACAATGGGCAGTTCTTC.

The chain has TRBV30 and TRBJ1-1, with TRBD1 matching 8 bases. Trimming at V came to 1 base and at J to 5 bases, leaving 6 bases not matched to a gene. The CDR3 contains 14 residues. Looked up from germline, CDR1 is GTSNPN and CDR2 is SVGIG (reference sequence). The CDR3 DNA reads as TGTGCCTGGAGTGGCTTCAGGGGGCTAACTGAAGCTTTCTTT. The encoded protein is CAWSGFRGLTEAFF.

CDR3 nucleotides: TGTGCCAGTAGTATAACAGGGGTCCTTAGCAATCAGCCCCAGCATTTT. Residues: CASSITGVLSNQPQHF. The chain uses TRBV19 and TRBJ1-5; 7 bases match TRBD1. The V and J ends lost 2 bases and 0 bases, in that order; junction bases with no gene match: 4. There are 16 residues in the CDR3. Germline values: CDR1 LNHDA, CDR2 SQIVND (reference sequence).

This clone was recorded once. The chain combines TRBV7-8 with TRBJ2-2; D is perhaps TRBD2 (5 bases). Per germline, CDR1 SGHVS and CDR2 FQNEAQ. V lost 2 bases and J 4 bases, leaving 8 bases between the germline ends. The CDR3 runs 14 residues. This CDR3 is CASSLLRGTGELFF. CDR3 DNA: TGTGCCAGCAGCTTACTTCGGGGCACCGGGGAGCTGTTTTTT.

V gene TRBV7-9 combines with J gene TRBJ1-3; D gene uncertain. V lost 1 base and J 0 bases, leaving 4 bases between the germline ends. The CDR3 length is 14 residues. Germline V gives CDR1 SEHNR, CDR2 FQNEAQ (reference sequence). The CDR3 here is CASSLVVSGNTIYF. In DNA, the CDR3 is TGTGCCAGCAGCTTAGTGGTCTCTGGAAACACCATATATTTT.

This clone has only one observation. The V and J genes are TRBV5-6 and TRBJ2-7, with D perhaps assigned TRBD1 or TRBD2 (5 bases each). The CDR3 consists of 17 residues. Trimming removed 1 base from V and 0 bases from J, with 17 bases in between. CDR1 SGHDT and CDR2 YYEEEE come from the germline V gene. DNA of the CDR3: TGTGCCAGCAGCTTGTTTTATCCGGGACGGAACTCCTACGAGCAGTACTTC. Protein sequence: CASSLFYPGRNSYEQYF. Based on the CDR3 plus reference TRBV5-6 and TRBJ2-7, the full variable domain is DAGVTQSPTHLIKTRGQQVTLRCSPKSGHDTVSWYQQALGQGPQFIFQYYEEEERQRGNFPDRFSGHQFPNYSSELNVNALLLGDSALYLCASSLFYPGRNSYEQYFGPGTRLTVT.

The gene calls are TRBV7-2 and TRBJ1-1; possibly TRBD1 for D (6 bases). Germline lookup yields CDR1 SGHTA and CDR2 FQGNSA. Trimming took off 1 base at V and 2 bases at J, with 17 bases between the two ends. This CDR3 has 17 residues. The CDR3 region is CASSLVPLQGLNTEAFF. The CDR3 coding sequence is TGTGCCAGCAGCTTAGTCCCATTACAGGGTCTTAACACTGAAGCTTTCTTT.

CDR3 residues: CASSEGGVRKLFF. The CDR3 region has the DNA TGTGCCAGCAGTGAAGGGGGGGTCCGAAAACTGTTTTTT. The rearrangement links TRBV6-1 to TRBJ1-4, with a tentative D call TRBD1 (5 bases). Germline V CDR1 and CDR2: MNHNS, SASEGT. The CDR3 is 13 residues long. The germline V and J ends were trimmed by 1 base and 10 bases, with 10 bases remaining between them.

V usage is TRBV7-2 and J usage is TRBJ1-1; no clear D. The CDR3 runs 14 residues. V was shortened by 3 bases and J by 2 bases, with 10 bases between the two germline ends. Germline CDR1 and CDR2: SGHTA and FQGNSA. The CDR3 loop reads CASSFDGINTEAFF. CDR3 in DNA: TGTGCCAGCAGCTTCGATGGGATCAACACTGAAGCTTTCTTT.

The genes are TRBV7-2 and TRBJ2-1; 8 bases map to TRBD2. Germline CDR1 reads SGHTA; CDR2 reads FQGNSA. V lost 0 bases and J lost 2; bases outside the gene matches: 3. There are 16 residues in the CDR3. The chain's CDR3 is CASSLAAAGAYNEQFF. For the CDR3, the DNA is TGTGCCAGCAGCTTAGCTGCAGCGGGGGCCTACAATGAGCAGTTCTTC.

The chain links TRBV6-5 to TRBJ2-1; D unclear. V lost 5 bases and J 3 bases, leaving 8 bases between the germline ends. Per germline, CDR1 MNHEY and CDR2 SVGAGI. The CDR3 sequence is 13 residues long. The CDR3 DNA follows: TGTGCCAGCAGTCCCGGTGGCTACAATGAGCAGTTCTTC. It is translated as CASSPGGYNEQFF.

The V call is TRBV7-2, the J call TRBJ1-6; D may be TRBD1 (5 bases). V gave up 6 bases and J gave up 4 bases, with 13 bases separating them. The CDR3 extends over 15 amino acids. Germline loops: CDR1 SGHTA, CDR2 FQGNSA. The CDR3 coding sequence is TGTGCCAGCAGTCGAGGACAAAGTTATAATTCACCCCTCCACTTT. The encoded protein is CASSRGQSYNSPLHF.

This chain links TRBV19 with TRBJ1-1; 12 bases are shared with TRBD1. Germline V lookup: CDR1 LNHDA, CDR2 SQIVND (reference sequence). J lost 5 bases, V lost 1 base, and 14 bases had no gene match. CDR3 length equals 19 residues. CDR3 protein: CASSIGDRGRFWGDTEAFF. CDR3 nucleotides: TGTGCCAGTAGTATAGGGGACAGGGGGCGATTTTGGGGAGATACTGAAGCTTTCTTT.

The V gene is TRBV18, the J gene TRBJ2-7; D ambiguous. V lost 2 bases and J 0 bases, leaving 11 bases between the germline ends. This CDR3 comprises 15 residues. Germline-derived CDR1 and CDR2 are KGHSH and LQKENI. The CDR3 bases are TGTGCCAGCTCACCAGATCCACGGAGCTCCTACGAGCAGTACTTC. It yields the protein CASSPDPRSSYEQYF. Complete variable domain (other parts from reference TRBV18 and TRBJ2-7): NAGVMQNPRHLVRRRGQEARLRCSPMKGHSHVYWYRQLPEEGLKFMVYLQKENIIDESGMPKERFSAEFPKEGPSILRIQQVVRGDSAAYFCASSPDPRSSYEQYFGPGTRLTVT.

The chain combines TRBV2 with TRBJ1-2, with D unclear. Deletions cut 7 bases from V and 9 bases from J, with 24 bases between. CDR1 is SNHLY and CDR2 is FYNNEI in the germline V gene. There are 15 residues in the CDR3. CDR3: CASTQTGPDATSYTF. The CDR3 DNA is TGTGCCAGCACCCAGACGGGTCCGGACGCTACAAGCTACACCTTC.

This clone was seen just once. The chain employs TRBV6-1 and TRBJ2-1, with 8 bases aligning to TRBD2. CDR3 length equals 14 residues. Trimming cost V 3 bases and J 7 bases; bases outside gene matches: 5. CDR1 and CDR2 from the germline V gene are MNHNS and SASEGT. CDR3 coding DNA: TGTGCCAGCAGTGAGCGGGAGGCCTGGAATGAGCAGTTCTTC. Residues: CASSEREAWNEQFF.

This clone was counted a few times. V gene TRBV19 combines with J gene TRBJ1-5; the D gene is possibly TRBD1 (6 bases). The CDR3 is made up of 14 amino acids. Germline V gene data show CDR1 as LNHDA and CDR2 as SQIVND (reference sequence). Deletions cut 3 bases from V and 2 bases from J, with 8 bases between. This CDR3 is CASSIYRGNQPQHF. The CDR3 nucleotides are TGTGCCAGTAGTATTTACAGGGGCAATCAGCCCCAGCATTTT. The full variable domain, in which reference TRBV19 and TRBJ1-5 provide the parts outside the CDR3, is DGGITQSPKYLFRKEGQNVTLSCEQNLNHDAMYWYRQDPGQGLRLIYYSQIVNDFQKGDIAEGYSVSREKKESFPLTVTSAQKNPTAFYLCASSIYRGNQPQHFGDGTRLSIL.

This clone was seen a handful of times. The rearrangement links TRBV6-1 to TRBJ1-2; D unresolved. The ends were cut back, 3 bases at V and 4 bases at J, with 6 bases in the middle. The germline V gene has CDR1 MNHNS and CDR2 SASEGT. The CDR3 spans 12 residues. CDR3 loop: CASSDRFYGYTF. CDR3 DNA: TGTGCCAGCAGTGACAGGTTCTATGGCTACACCTTC.

V usage is TRBV7-2 and J usage is TRBJ2-2; 8 bases map to TRBD1. The J segment lost 3 bases and the V segment lost 2 bases, leaving 2 bases of the junction unmatched. CDR1 and CDR2 from the germline V gene are SGHTA and FQGNSA. The CDR3 extends over 15 amino acids. The CDR3 DNA is TGTGCCAGCAGCTTACAGGGGGCGGACACCGGGGAGCTGTTTTTT. As protein: CASSLQGADTGELFF.

This sequence joins TRBV10-2 and TRBJ2-2, with 10 positions matching TRBD2. With 0 bases clipped from V and 3 bases from J, the junction kept 10 bases outside the gene matches. Germline loops: CDR1 WSHSY, CDR2 SAAADI. The CDR3 is 19 amino acids. As DNA, the CDR3 is TGCGCCAGCAGTGAGTCTCCTAGCGGGAGCCTATCGGACACCGGGGAGCTGTTTTTT. Amino acids: CASSESPSGSLSDTGELFF.

This sequence joins TRBV16 and TRBJ2-1; D is undetermined. The V gene's germline CDR1 is KGHSY and CDR2 FQNENV. CDR3 length: 16 residues. Trimming took 2 bases from V and 7 from J, leaving 18 bases between them. CDR3 sequence reads: CASSQPTVNRGNEQFF. The CDR3 DNA follows: TGTGCCAGCAGCCAACCCACAGTTAATCGTGGTAATGAGCAGTTCTTC.

The chain links TRBV7-2 to TRBJ1-2; possible D gene TRBD1, 5 bases. CDR1 is SGHTA and CDR2 is FQGNSA in the germline V gene. CDR3 size: 14 residues. The V end was cut by 5 bases, the J end by 5 bases, with 15 bases between. CDR3 sequence reads: CASSADPGGYGYTF. In DNA, the CDR3 is TGTGCCAGCAGCGCCGATCCTGGGGGGTATGGCTACACCTTC. The full variable domain, with the rest looked up from reference TRBV7-2 and TRBJ1-2, is GAGVSQSPSNKVTEKGKDVELRCDPISGHTALYWYRQSLGQGLEFLIYFQGNSAPDKSGLPSDRFSAERTGGSVSTLTIQRTQQEDSAVYLCASSADPGGYGYTFGSGTRLTVV.

The V call is TRBV6-1, the J call TRBJ1-2, with D maybe TRBD1 (6 bases). This CDR3 comprises 15 residues. Germline V gene data show CDR1 as MNHNS and CDR2 as SASEGT. Trimming removed 7 bases at V and 2 bases at J, with 17 bases between. CDR3 nucleotides: TGTGCCAGCAAAAGGACAGCCCTCGCGAACTATGGCTACACCTTC. This sequence encodes CASKRTALANYGYTF.

This clone was detected once. The genes are TRBV2 and TRBJ1-6, with TRBD1 as a possible D gene (5 bases). The germline V and J ends were trimmed by 5 bases and 7 bases, with 9 bases remaining between them. The CDR3 loop spans 13 amino acids. Germline loops: CDR1 SNHLY, CDR2 FYNNEI. The CDR3 bases are TGTGCCAGCAGTTCCAGGGACAATTCACCCCTCCACTTT. Its protein product is CASSSRDNSPLHF.